What follows are 32 T cell receptor beta chains derived from one specimen sequenced in a study of T cell responses to AZD1222 COVID-19 vaccine. Assay used: immunoSEQ multiplex PCR; TCRdb lists only in-frame clones, some missing. The sample includes roughly 150,000 clones, 88% of them seen just once. The sequences come from peripheral blood, collected 28 days after the second AZD1222 dose. All receptors derive from an adult who received the AZD1222 COVID-19 vaccine.

The V and J genes are TRBV19 and TRBJ1-5, with D possibly TRBD1 on 5 matching bases. This CDR3 has 16 amino acids. In germline, CDR1 is LNHDA, CDR2 SQIVND (reference sequence). The V and J ends lost 5 bases and 6 bases respectively, with 20 bases between them. CDR3 in amino acids: CASSVRGAGAVQPQHF. As DNA, the CDR3 is TGTGCCAGTAGTGTCCGAGGGGCCGGGGCAGTTCAGCCCCAGCATTTT.

This chain joins TRBV27 and TRBJ2-7; TRBD1 matches 7 bases. CDR1 and CDR2 (germline): MNHEY, SMNVEV (reference sequence). V gave up 3 bases and J gave up 4 bases; unmatched junction bases: 3. CDR3 length: 13 amino acids. CDR3 DNA sequence: TGTGCCAGCAGTTTGGGACAGCGATACGAGCAGTACTTC. This translates into CASSLGQRYEQYF.

The chain uses TRBV6-2 or TRBV6-3 and TRBJ2-7, with 9 bases lining up with TRBD2. Germline assignment: CDR1 MNHEY and CDR2 SVGEGT. The CDR3 extends over 15 amino acids. The V gene end was trimmed by 6 bases and the J gene end by 0 bases; junction bases not matched to a gene: 6. Here the CDR3 reads CASRPSGDSSYEQYF. CDR3 DNA sequence: TGTGCCAGCAGGCCTAGCGGGGATAGCTCCTACGAGCAGTACTTC.

The CDR3 sequence: CASSVIGNTEAFF. In DNA form, the CDR3 reads TGTGCCAGCAGCGTAATCGGGAACACTGAAGCTTTCTTT. The chain employs TRBV9 and TRBJ1-1, with unresolved D. The CDR3 contains 13 residues. Per germline, CDR1 SGDLS and CDR2 YYNGEE. The V end was cut by 1 base, the J end by 1 base, with 5 bases between.

The chain employs TRBV10-3 and TRBJ2-7; 10 positions match TRBD1. Germline V lookup: CDR1 ENHRY, CDR2 SYGVKD. V shed 0 bases and J 4 bases; nucleotides not matched to a gene: 6. The CDR3 length is 16 residues. The CDR3 nucleotides read TGTGCCATCAGTGAGTCGGGAGGGACAGGGGAATACGAGCAGTACTTC. Translating gives CAISESGGTGEYEQYF.

The rearrangement joins TRBV12-3 or TRBV12-4 to TRBJ2-5; no reliable D call. This CDR3 is built from 11 residues. The V and J ends lost 5 bases and 5 bases respectively, with 6 bases between them. In DNA form, the CDR3 reads TGTGCCAGCAGTATCGTGGAGACCCAGTACTTC. Translation: CASSIVETQYF.

The chain uses TRBV7-9 and TRBJ2-1; 8 nucleotides align to TRBD2. Trimming took 6 bases from V and 13 from J; bases not matched to a gene: 8. Germline lookup yields CDR1 SEHNR and CDR2 FQNEAQ (reference sequence). This CDR3 has 12 residues. In DNA form, the CDR3 reads TGTGCCAGCAGTGATAGCGGGGTCCGTCAGTTCTTC. This translates into CASSDSGVRQFF.

The V and J genes are TRBV19 and TRBJ2-1; TRBD2 might be the D (6 bases). Germline lookup yields CDR1 LNHDA and CDR2 SQIVND (reference sequence). The CDR3 is 17 amino acids. Trimming pared 7 bases from V and 1 base from J, leaving 20 bases between. The CDR3 DNA sequence: TGTGCCAGTACCCAGGGCTGGGGGGTATTTTCCTACAATGAGCAGTTCTTC. This gives the protein CASTQGWGVFSYNEQFF.

The DNA for the CDR3 is TGTGCCAGCAGTTTAACCGGGGATTATAGCAATCAGCCCCAGCATTTT. Translation: CASSLTGDYSNQPQHF. V is TRBV28 and J is TRBJ1-5; D gene unclear. This CDR3 contains 16 residues. Trimming left V 2 bases short and J 0 bases short, with 11 bases between. CDR1 and CDR2 (germline): MDHEN, SYDVKM. The entire variable domain, with the rest obtained from reference TRBV28 and TRBJ1-5, is as follows: DVKVTQSSRYLVKRTGEKVFLECVQDMDHENMFWYRQDPGLGLRLIYFSYDVKMKEKGDIPEGYSVSREKKERFSLILESASTNQTSMYLCASSLTGDYSNQPQHFGDGTRLSIL.

The V and J genes are TRBV5-1 and TRBJ1-3; D is perhaps TRBD1 (5 bases). V was clipped by 5 bases and J by 0 bases, with 15 bases between them. The CDR3 sequence is 16 residues long. Germline V CDR1 and CDR2: SGHRS, YFSETQ. The DNA for the CDR3 is TGCGCCAGCAGGCTGGGGGGGACCAGCTCTGGAAACACCATATATTTT. Amino acids: CASRLGGTSSGNTIYF.

V usage is TRBV6-5 and J usage is TRBJ1-6, with D tentatively TRBD1 (5 bases). The CDR3 spans 12 residues. Trimming removed 6 bases from V and 9 bases from J, with 9 bases in between. Germline V lookup: CDR1 MNHEY, CDR2 SVGAGI. CDR3 nucleotides: TGTGCCAGCAGACCACAGGCTTCACCCCTCCACTTT. It translates to CASRPQASPLHF.

The chain carries TRBV3-1 (or the pseudogene TRBV3-2) and TRBJ2-7; possibly TRBD2 for D (7 bases). CDR3 length: 14 amino acids. V lost 5 bases, J lost 2 bases, and 13 bases lay in between. The germline CDR1 and CDR2 sequences are LGHDT and YNNKEL (reference sequence). DNA for the CDR3: TGTGCCAGCAGCTACGGGGGGCCTACCTACGAGCAGTACTTC. Its protein product is CASSYGGPTYEQYF.

This clone was observed a few times. The chain carries TRBV5-1 and TRBJ1-5, with D possibly being TRBD1 (6 bases). Trimming pared 0 bases from V and 6 bases from J, leaving 13 bases between. CDR3 length equals 15 residues. Germline CDR1 and CDR2: SGHRS and YFSETQ. CDR3 nucleotide sequence: TGCGCCAGCAGCTTGGAAGGGGGGGAGCGTCAGCCCCAGCATTTT. As protein: CASSLEGGERQPQHF.

This clone was seen just once. The genes are TRBV28 and TRBJ2-7; 8 bases line up with TRBD1. V lost 6 bases and J lost 4; bases outside the gene matches: 11. CDR1 is MDHEN and CDR2 is SYDVKM in the germline V gene. The CDR3 consists of 15 residues. The CDR3 loop reads CASSHGQGWRYEQYF. In DNA form, the CDR3 reads TGTGCCAGCAGCCACGGACAGGGTTGGCGTTACGAGCAGTACTTC.

The chain joins TRBV2 to TRBJ1-5; D uncertain. Trimming left V 6 bases short and J 1 base short, with 16 bases between. The CDR3 totals 16 residues. Germline V gene data show CDR1 as SNHLY and CDR2 as FYNNEI. The DNA for the CDR3 is TGTGCCAGCAGATATACCGACACTAGAAGCAATCAGCCCCAGCATTTT. This encodes CASRYTDTRSNQPQHF.

The gene calls are TRBV28 and TRBJ1-3; possible D gene TRBD1, 5 bases. There are 16 residues in the CDR3. V was pared by 5 bases and J by 0 bases, with 14 bases between. Germline V gene sequence: CDR1 MDHEN, CDR2 SYDVKM. The CDR3, as DNA: TGTGCCAGCAGTATCGACAGAGGAGACTCTGGAAACACCATATATTTT. It specifies CASSIDRGDSGNTIYF.

The chain links TRBV18 to TRBJ2-5, with D possibly matching TRBD2 (5 bases). CDR1 is KGHSH, CDR2 LQKENI, per germline. CDR3 length: 15 residues. V shed 5 bases and J shed 2 bases, with 15 bases lying between them. This chain's CDR3 is CASSGLRGGQETQYF. The CDR3 nucleotides read TGTGCCAGCTCAGGGCTTAGAGGCGGGCAAGAGACCCAGTACTTC. Complete variable domain (other parts from reference TRBV18 and TRBJ2-5): NAGVMQNPRHLVRRRGQEARLRCSPMKGHSHVYWYRQLPEEGLKFMVYLQKENIIDESGMPKERFSAEFPKEGPSILRIQQVVRGDSAAYFCASSGLRGGQETQYFGPGTRLLVL.

This chain uses TRBV6-2 or TRBV6-3 with TRBJ1-3; weak D call: TRBD1 (5 bases). Looked up from germline, CDR1 is MNHEY and CDR2 is SVGEGT. The CDR3 extends over 14 amino acids. Deletions cut 2 bases from V and 1 base from J, with 6 bases between. CDR3: CASSYGTSGNTIYF. The CDR3 region has the DNA TGTGCCAGCAGTTACGGGACGTCTGGAAACACCATATATTTT.

This clone turned up a few times. J is TRBJ1-2 and V is TRBV12-3 or TRBV12-4, with TRBD1 identical over 7 bases. The CDR3 runs to 12 residues. The V segment lost 5 bases and the J segment 6 bases; nucleotides outside the gene matches: 3. The CDR3 reads CASSPGGNGYTF. In nucleotides, the CDR3 is TGTGCCAGCAGTCCAGGGGGGAATGGCTACACCTTC.

V and J are TRBV18 and TRBJ2-1; weak D call: TRBD2 (5 bases). Germline lookup yields CDR1 KGHSH and CDR2 LQKENI. Trimming removed 3 bases at V and 5 bases at J, with 11 bases between. The CDR3 contains 14 residues. Here the CDR3 DNA reads TGTGCCAGCTCACCCACCAGCGGAAACAATGAGCAGTTCTTC. This translates into CASSPTSGNNEQFF.

This chain connects TRBV5-4 to TRBJ2-2; 13 nucleotides match TRBD2. Germline CDR1 SGHNT, CDR2 YYREEE (reference sequence). V was pared by 2 bases and J by 4 bases, with 5 bases of the junction left unmatched. The CDR3 has 17 amino acids. CDR3 sequence: CASSFGLAGAGTGELFF. The CDR3 nucleotides are TGTGCCAGCAGCTTCGGACTAGCGGGGGCCGGCACCGGGGAGCTGTTTTTT.

The CDR3 is CATSRNGGPDTIYF. DNA for the CDR3: TGTGCCACCAGCCGCAACGGGGGGCCGGACACCATATATTTT. The chain combines TRBV15 with TRBJ1-3; perhaps TRBD1 as D (6 bases). Germline CDR1 is LNHNV and CDR2 is YYDKDF (reference sequence). The CDR3 consists of 14 residues. V lost 5 bases to trimming and J lost 8 bases, with 16 bases between them.

V gene TRBV19 combines with J gene TRBJ2-5; 8 nucleotides line up with TRBD2. CDR1 is LNHDA, CDR2 SQIVND, per germline (reference sequence). Trimming removed 3 bases from V and 4 bases from J; junction bases left unmatched: 4. This CDR3 is built from 14 residues. In DNA form, the CDR3 reads TGTGCCAGTAGTATGGGGACTAGAGGAGAGACCCAGTACTTC. It encodes CASSMGTRGETQYF.

V gene TRBV29-1 combines with J gene TRBJ2-1, with 12 nucleotides matching TRBD2. Germline values: CDR1 SQVTM, CDR2 ANQGSEA. V shed 6 bases and J 7 bases; nucleotides not matched to a gene: 7. The CDR3 runs 14 residues. The CDR3 nucleotides read TGCAGCGTGCTAACTAGCGGGAGGCAAAATGAGCAGTTCTTC. Amino acids: CSVLTSGRQNEQFF.

This clone turned up a few times. V gene TRBV30 combines with J gene TRBJ2-1, with D tentatively TRBD2 (5 bases). The CDR3 length is 16 residues. V lost 2 bases and J lost 12, with 26 bases in between. CDR1 is GTSNPN and CDR2 is SVGIG in the germline V gene (reference sequence). The CDR3 region has the DNA TGTGCCTGGAGTAAGAGGATCGGGCCCAAGCGCAGCGGGCAGTTCTTC. It translates to CAWSKRIGPKRSGQFF.

The gene calls are TRBV5-8 and TRBJ2-3, with a tentative D call TRBD2 (6 bases). Germline loops: CDR1 SGHTS, CDR2 YDEGEE. The CDR3 extends over 16 amino acids. Trimming shortened V by 1 base and J by 2 bases, and 14 bases separated the two germline ends. DNA for the CDR3: TGTGCCAGCAGCTTGTTCGGAGGGGCCGACACAGATACGCAGTATTTT. Translating it yields CASSLFGGADTDTQYF.

This clone was recorded only once. The V call is TRBV28, the J call TRBJ2-1, with D possibly called TRBD1 or TRBD2 (5 bases each). The germline V gene has CDR1 MDHEN and CDR2 SYDVKM. The length of the CDR3 is 18 residues. Trimming shortened V by 3 bases and J by 1 base, and 19 bases separated the two germline ends. The CDR3 reads CASSLGQGTGRSYNEQFF. CDR3 nucleotides: TGTGCCAGCAGTTTGGGGCAGGGAACGGGGAGATCCTACAATGAGCAGTTCTTC.

The V gene is TRBV19, the J gene TRBJ2-4, with D perhaps TRBD2 (6 bases). CDR1 LNHDA and CDR2 SQIVND come from the germline V gene (reference sequence). The V end lost 6 bases, the J end lost 9 bases, and 9 bases lay between the germline ends. CDR3 length: 11 residues. This chain's CDR3 is CASRMGGIQYF. The CDR3 nucleotides read TGTGCCAGTAGAATGGGAGGCATTCAGTACTTC.

This clone has only one observation. V gene TRBV7-2 combines with J gene TRBJ2-7, with no clear D. This CDR3 is built from 13 residues. CDR1 and CDR2 from the germline V gene are SGHTA and FQGNSA. V was cut by 4 bases and J by 0 bases, with 7 bases left in between. Here the CDR3 reads CASSSESSYEQYF. In DNA form, the CDR3 reads TGTGCCAGCAGCTCCGAAAGCTCCTACGAGCAGTACTTC. Using reference TRBV7-2 and TRBJ2-7 for the parts outside the CDR3, the full variable domain is GAGVSQSPSNKVTEKGKDVELRCDPISGHTALYWYRQSLGQGLEFLIYFQGNSAPDKSGLPSDRFSAERTGGSVSTLTIQRTQQEDSAVYLCASSSESSYEQYFGPGTRLTVT.

This clone has ten or more counts. The rearrangement links TRBV6-5 to TRBJ2-2; the match to TRBD1 covers 7 bases. The CDR3 consists of 16 residues. J lost 4 bases, V lost 2 bases, and 7 bases had no gene match. CDR1 and CDR2 (germline): MNHEY, SVGAGI. The CDR3 DNA sequence: TGTGCCAGCAGTTACCCCACAGGGGTCAGCACCGGGGAGCTGTTTTTT. It encodes CASSYPTGVSTGELFF.

The rearrangement uses TRBV7-2 and TRBJ2-3; D is uncertain. The CDR3 runs to 14 residues. Trimming removed 3 bases from V and 4 bases from J, with 11 bases in between. In germline, CDR1 is SGHTA, CDR2 FQGNSA. The CDR3 DNA reads as TGTGCCAGCAGCTTTACCTCGCCGCCAGATACGCAGTATTTT. It is translated as CASSFTSPPDTQYF.

The chain has TRBV11-3 and TRBJ2-1; D may correspond to TRBD1 or TRBD2 (5 bases each). CDR3 length equals 15 residues. V was cut by 5 bases and J by 7 bases, with 18 bases left in between. The germline V gene has CDR1 SGHNT and CDR2 YENEEA. CDR3 sequence: CASSQGATRLNEQFF. The CDR3, as DNA: TGTGCCAGCAGCCAAGGGGCTACTAGGCTGAATGAGCAGTTCTTC.